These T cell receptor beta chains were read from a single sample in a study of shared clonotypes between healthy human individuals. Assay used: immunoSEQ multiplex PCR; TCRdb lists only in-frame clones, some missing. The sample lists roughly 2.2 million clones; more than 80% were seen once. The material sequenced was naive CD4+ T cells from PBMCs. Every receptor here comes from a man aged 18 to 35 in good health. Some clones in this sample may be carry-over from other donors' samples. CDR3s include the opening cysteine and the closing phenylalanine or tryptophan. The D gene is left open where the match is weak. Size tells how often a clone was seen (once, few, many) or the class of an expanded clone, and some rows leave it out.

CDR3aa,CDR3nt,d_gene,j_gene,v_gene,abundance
CASSQVQGEQFF,TGCGCCAGCAGCCAAGTCCAAGGTGAGCAGTTCTTC,-,TRBJ2-1,TRBV4-1,-
CASSPRGYEQYF,TGTGCCAGCAGCCCCAGGGGGTACGAGCAGTACTTC,TRBD1,TRBJ2-7,TRBV28,-
CAWSFGQPYEQYF,TGTGCCTGGAGTTTCGGACAGCCCTACGAGCAGTACTTC,-,TRBJ2-7,TRBV30,-
CASSGTSTYNEQFF,TGCGCCAGCAGCGGGACTAGTACCTACAATGAGCAGTTCTTC,TRBD2,TRBJ2-1,TRBV5-1,-
CASAGTSGSYNEQYF,TGTGCCAGCGCCGGGACTAGCGGGAGCTATAACGAGCAGTACTTC,TRBD2,TRBJ2-7,TRBV6-5,-
CASSLGTVTAGELFF,TGTGCCAGCAGCCTCGGGACAGTAACGGCCGGGGAGCTGTTTTTT,TRBD1,TRBJ2-2,TRBV7-2,-
CASSVVAGGHYGYTF,TGTGCCAGCAGCGTCGTTGCAGGGGGGCATTATGGCTACACCTTC,TRBD1,TRBJ1-2,TRBV9,-
CASSHLVAGISSYNEQFF,TGTGCCAGCAGTCATTTGGTAGCGGGTATCAGCTCCTACAATGAGCAGTTCTTC,TRBD2,TRBJ2-1,TRBV14,-
CASSYDRGLYNEQFF,TGTGCCAGCAGCTACGACAGGGGGCTTTACAATGAGCAGTTCTTC,TRBD1,TRBJ2-1,TRBV9,-
CASSKGGRHTETQYF,TGTGCCAGCAGCAAAGGCGGGAGACACACAGAGACCCAGTACTTC,TRBD2,TRBJ2-5,TRBV5-8,-
CASSLGTSGRGNEQFF,TGTGCCAGCAGCTTAGGGACTAGCGGGAGAGGGAATGAGCAGTTCTTC,TRBD2,TRBJ2-1,TRBV7-3,-
CASSLLGGTEAFF,TGTGCCAGCAGCCTTTTGGGGGGCACTGAAGCTTTCTTT,-,TRBJ1-1,TRBV28,-
CASTQTDRGRTDTQYF,TGTGCCAGCACCCAGACAGACAGGGGGCGCACAGATACGCAGTATTTT,-,TRBJ2-3,TRBV21-1,-
CASSAGTDTQYF,TGTGCCAGCAGCGCGGGCACAGATACGCAGTATTTT,-,TRBJ2-3,TRBV9,-
CSVAGGGPEAFF,TGCAGCGTCGCAGGGGGAGGGCCTGAAGCTTTCTTT,TRBD1,TRBJ1-1,TRBV29-1,-
CAWSVGTNMNTEAFF,TGTGCCTGGAGTGTAGGAACAAACATGAACACTGAAGCTTTCTTT,-,TRBJ1-1,TRBV30,-
CASSKPMAYEQYF,TGTGCCAGCAGTAAACCTATGGCCTACGAGCAGTACTTC,-,TRBJ2-7,TRBV6-5,-
CASSPWLATGVKGETQYF,TGTGCCAGCTCACCTTGGTTGGCGACAGGGGTGAAAGGAGAGACCCAGTACTTC,TRBD1,TRBJ2-5,TRBV18,-
CASSDQGEARNTGELFF,TGTGCCAGCAGTGACCAAGGGGAAGCCCGTAACACCGGGGAGCTGTTTTTT,-,TRBJ2-2,TRBV2,once
CASSRTPGLASNEQFF,TGCGCCAGCAGCAGAACACCGGGACTAGCTTCCAATGAGCAGTTCTTC,TRBD2,TRBJ2-1,TRBV5-1,-
CTSSQDGGSIPIDEQFF,TGCACCAGCAGCCAAGATGGCGGGAGTATCCCTATCGATGAGCAGTTCTTC,-,TRBJ2-1,TRBV1,-
CAWRGWDTGELFF,TGTGCCTGGAGGGGGTGGGACACCGGGGAGCTGTTTTTT,-,TRBJ2-2,TRBV30,-